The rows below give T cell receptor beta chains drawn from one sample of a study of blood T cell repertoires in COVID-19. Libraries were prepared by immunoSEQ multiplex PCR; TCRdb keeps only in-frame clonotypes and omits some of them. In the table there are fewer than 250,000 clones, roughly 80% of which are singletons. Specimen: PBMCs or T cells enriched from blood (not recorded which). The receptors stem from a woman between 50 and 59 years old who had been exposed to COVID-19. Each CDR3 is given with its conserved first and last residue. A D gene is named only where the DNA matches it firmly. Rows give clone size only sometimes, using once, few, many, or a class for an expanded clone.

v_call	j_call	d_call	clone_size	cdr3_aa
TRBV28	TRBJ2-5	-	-	CASSTPGLQGETQYF
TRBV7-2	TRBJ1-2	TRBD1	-	CASSFGGQGGNGYTF
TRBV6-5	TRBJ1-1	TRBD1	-	CASSRQGNTEAFF
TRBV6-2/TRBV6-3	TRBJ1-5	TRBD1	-	CASSKQGYGNQPQHF
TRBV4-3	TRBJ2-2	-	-	CASSQAGVETGELFF
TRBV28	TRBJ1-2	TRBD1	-	CASSFFMGQGNYGYTF
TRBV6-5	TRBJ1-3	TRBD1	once	CASRDSFSSGNTIYF
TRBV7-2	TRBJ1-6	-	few	CASSLVTPYNSPLHF
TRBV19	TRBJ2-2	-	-	CASTSQALTGELFF
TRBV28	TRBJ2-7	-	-	CASQEGSGEQYF
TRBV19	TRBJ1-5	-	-	CASSTRGAGQPQHF
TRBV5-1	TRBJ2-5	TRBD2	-	CASSFGLAGETQYF
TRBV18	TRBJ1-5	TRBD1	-	CASSPTGVPAQPQHF
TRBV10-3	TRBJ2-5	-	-	CAIQRGFGETQYF
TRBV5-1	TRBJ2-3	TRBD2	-	CASMASSGTSGGLDTQYF
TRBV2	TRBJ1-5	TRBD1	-	CASSATGGGNQPQHF
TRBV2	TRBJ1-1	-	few	CASSSTVGTEAFF
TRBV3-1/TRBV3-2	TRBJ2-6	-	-	CASSQRIPGAGANVLTF
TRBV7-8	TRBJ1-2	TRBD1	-	CASSLGPGGNGYTF
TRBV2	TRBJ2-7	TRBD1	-	CASSGNRGPFYEQYF
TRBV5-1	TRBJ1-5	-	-	CASSLTGGNQPQHF
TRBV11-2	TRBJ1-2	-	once	CASSSGRQGYGYTF
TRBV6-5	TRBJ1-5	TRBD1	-	CASRSGQGSNQPQHF
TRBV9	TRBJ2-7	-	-	CASSAGTRGNEQYF
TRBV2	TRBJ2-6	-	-	CASQPLSSGANVLTF
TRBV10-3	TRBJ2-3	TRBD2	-	CAISESRGGATDTQYF
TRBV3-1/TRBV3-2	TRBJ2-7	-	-	CASSQGTTSYEQYF
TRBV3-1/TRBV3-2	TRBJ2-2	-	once	CASSQDLTGRAGELFF
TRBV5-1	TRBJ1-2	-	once	CASRRRGQPVSYGYTF
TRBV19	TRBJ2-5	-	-	CALEGLQETQYF
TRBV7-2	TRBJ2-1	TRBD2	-	CASSLLSTRGAGEQFF
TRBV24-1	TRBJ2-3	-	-	CAVETGINTQYF
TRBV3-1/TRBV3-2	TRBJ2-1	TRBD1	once	CASSQGRGPYHNEQFF
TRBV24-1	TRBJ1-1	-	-	CATSDGGVGNTEAFF
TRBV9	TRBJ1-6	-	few	CASSVAEARSPLHF
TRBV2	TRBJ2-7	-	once	CASSEPPSRLDYEQYF
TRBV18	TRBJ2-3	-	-	CASSPSFYGSSTDTQYF
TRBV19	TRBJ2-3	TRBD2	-	CASVRTSGGTDTQYF
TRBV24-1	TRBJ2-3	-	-	CATSDLGGGTADTQYF
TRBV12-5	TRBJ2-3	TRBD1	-	CASGLVPSTGGDTQYF
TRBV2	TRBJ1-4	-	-	CASTPAGVRREKLFF
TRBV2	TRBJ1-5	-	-	CASRRGANQPQHF
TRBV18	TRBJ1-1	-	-	CASSRPGGSEAFF
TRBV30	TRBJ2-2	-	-	CAWSVRRQGSTGELFF
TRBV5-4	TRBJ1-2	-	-	CASSLGAGDNYGYTF